This T cell receptor beta chain derives from a study of spatial heterogeneity in lung cancer. On each TCR cDNA molecule, a unique molecular identifier was present. One entry per CDR3 protein, called by TCRdb with MiXCR from the 5' RACE reads. The table has about 85,000 distinct CDR3 sequences, 15% to 25% seen once; the top ten hold 5.5% to 7%. Time point of the sample: sample taken at primary tumor resection. Researchers sequenced whole RNA taken from tumor, nontumor lung or frozen PBMC without sorting. The germline CDR1 and CDR2 sequences are SEHNR and FQNEAQ (reference sequence). This CDR3 is 18 amino acids long. Trimming removed 5 bases from V and 3 bases from J; junction bases left unmatched: 15.

The receptor was derived from a male donor with early-stage non-small cell lung cancer. This specimen consisted of PBMCs, obtained at surgery. This sequence joins TRBV7-9 and TRBJ2-3, with TRBD2 identical over 9 bases. CDR3 in DNA: TGTGCCAGCAGCCCACAACTCAGGCTAGCGGGGAGGACAGATACGCAGTATTTT. It yields the protein CASSPQLRLAGRTDTQYF.